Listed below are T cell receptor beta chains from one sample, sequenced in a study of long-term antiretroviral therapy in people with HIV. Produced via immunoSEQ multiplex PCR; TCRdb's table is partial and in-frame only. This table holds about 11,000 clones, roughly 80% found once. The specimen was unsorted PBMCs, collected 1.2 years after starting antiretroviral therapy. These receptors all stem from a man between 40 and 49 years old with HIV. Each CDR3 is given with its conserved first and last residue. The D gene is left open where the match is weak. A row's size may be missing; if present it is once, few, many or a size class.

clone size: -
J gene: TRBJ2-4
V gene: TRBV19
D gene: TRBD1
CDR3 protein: CASSVFGTGIDIQYF
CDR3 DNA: TGTGCCAGTAGTGTGTTCGGGACAGGTATTGACATTCAGTACTTC

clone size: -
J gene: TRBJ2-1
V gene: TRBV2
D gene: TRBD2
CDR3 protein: CASSEETSGYTEQFF
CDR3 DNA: TGTGCCAGCAGTGAAGAGACTAGCGGTTACACTGAGCAGTTCTTC

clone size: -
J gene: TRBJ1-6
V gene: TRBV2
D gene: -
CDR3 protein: CASSGFTNSPLHF
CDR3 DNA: TGTGCCAGCAGTGGGTTTACTAATTCACCCCTCCACTTT

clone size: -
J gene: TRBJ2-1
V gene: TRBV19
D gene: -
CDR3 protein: CASSIARGRRNEQFF
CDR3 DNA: TGTGCCAGTAGTATCGCGCGGGGGCGCCGCAATGAGCAGTTCTTC

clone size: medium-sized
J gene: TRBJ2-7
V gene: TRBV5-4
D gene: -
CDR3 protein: CASSLAGASYEQYF
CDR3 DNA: TGTGCCAGCAGCTTGGCGGGGGCTTCCTACGAGCAGTACTTC

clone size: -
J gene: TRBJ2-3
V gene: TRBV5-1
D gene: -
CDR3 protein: CASSSFSQGADTQYF
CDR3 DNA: TGCGCCAGCAGCTCCTTTTCTCAGGGTGCAGATACGCAGTATTTT

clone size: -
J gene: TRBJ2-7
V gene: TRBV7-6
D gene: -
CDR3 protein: CASSPEVTASYEQYF
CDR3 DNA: TGTGCCAGCAGCCCAGAGGTAACCGCTTCCTACGAGCAGTACTTC

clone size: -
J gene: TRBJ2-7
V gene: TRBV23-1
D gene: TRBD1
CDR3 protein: CASSQSSADRAGEQYF
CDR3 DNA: TGCGCCAGCAGTCAATCCAGCGCGGACAGGGCAGGCGAGCAGTACTTC

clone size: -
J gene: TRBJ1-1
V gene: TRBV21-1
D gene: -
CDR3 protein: CASSKTGTGGDDTEAFF
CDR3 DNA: TGTGCCAGCAGCAAAACAGGGACAGGGGGTGATGACACTGAAGCTTTCTTT

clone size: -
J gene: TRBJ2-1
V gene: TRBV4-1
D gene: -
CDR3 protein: CASSQENGNEQFF
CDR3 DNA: TGCGCCAGCAGCCAAGAAAACGGGAATGAGCAGTTCTTC

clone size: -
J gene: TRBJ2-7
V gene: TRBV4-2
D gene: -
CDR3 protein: CASSQDSGRSYEQYF
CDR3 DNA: TGTGCCAGCAGCCAAGATTCGGGGAGGTCCTACGAGCAGTACTTC

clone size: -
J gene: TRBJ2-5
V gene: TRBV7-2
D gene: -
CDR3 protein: CASSLVWGETQYF
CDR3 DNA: TGTGCCAGCAGCTTAGTTTGGGGGGAGACCCAGTACTTC

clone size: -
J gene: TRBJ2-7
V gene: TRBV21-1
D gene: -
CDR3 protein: CASREGASSYEQYF
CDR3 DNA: TGTGCCAGCAGGGAGGGTGCGAGCTCCTACGAGCAGTACTTC

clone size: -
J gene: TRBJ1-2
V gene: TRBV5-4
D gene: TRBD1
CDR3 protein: CASSLAGTARYGYTF
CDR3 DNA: TGTGCCAGCAGCTTGGCCGGGACAGCGAGATATGGCTACACCTTC

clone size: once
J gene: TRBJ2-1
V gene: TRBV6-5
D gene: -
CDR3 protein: CASSYTGASYNEQFF
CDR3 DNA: TGTGCCAGCAGTTACACGGGGGCCTCCTACAATGAGCAGTTCTTC

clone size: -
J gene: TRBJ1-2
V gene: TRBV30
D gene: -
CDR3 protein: CAWSVNRGFGYTF
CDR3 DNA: TGTGCCTGGAGTGTAAACCGGGGATTCGGCTACACCTTC

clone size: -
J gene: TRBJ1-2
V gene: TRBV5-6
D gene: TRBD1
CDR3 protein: CASSSGWTGGGDGYTF
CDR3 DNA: TGTGCCAGCAGCTCGGGATGGACAGGGGGCGGGGATGGCTACACCTTC

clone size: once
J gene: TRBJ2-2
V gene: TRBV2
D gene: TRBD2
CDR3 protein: CASSEASGAAGELFF
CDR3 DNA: TGTGCCAGCAGTGAAGCGAGCGGGGCCGCCGGGGAGCTGTTTTTT

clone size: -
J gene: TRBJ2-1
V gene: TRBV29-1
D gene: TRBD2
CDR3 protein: CSVERGGRNEQFF
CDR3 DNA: TGCAGCGTGGAAAGGGGAGGGAGAAATGAGCAGTTCTTC

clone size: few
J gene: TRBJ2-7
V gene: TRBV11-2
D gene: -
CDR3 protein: CASSLATGSYEQYF
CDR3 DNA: TGTGCCAGCAGCTTGGCGACAGGATCCTACGAGCAGTACTTC

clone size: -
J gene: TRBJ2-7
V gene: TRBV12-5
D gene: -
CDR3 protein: CASGLVQSIEQYF
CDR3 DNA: TGTGCTAGTGGTTTGGTACAGTCAATCGAGCAGTACTTC

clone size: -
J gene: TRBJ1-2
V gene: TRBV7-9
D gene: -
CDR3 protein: CASSWGRENYGYTF
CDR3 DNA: TGTGCCAGCAGCTGGGGCCGGGAAAACTATGGCTACACCTTC

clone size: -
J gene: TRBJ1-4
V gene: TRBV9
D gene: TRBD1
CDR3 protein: CASSPRQGENEKLFF
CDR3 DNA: TGTGCCAGCAGCCCTCGACAGGGAGAGAATGAAAAACTGTTTTTT

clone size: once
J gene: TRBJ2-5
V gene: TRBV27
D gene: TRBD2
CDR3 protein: CASSLVASGSQETQYF
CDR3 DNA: TGTGCCAGCAGTTTGGTGGCTAGCGGGTCCCAAGAGACCCAGTACTTC

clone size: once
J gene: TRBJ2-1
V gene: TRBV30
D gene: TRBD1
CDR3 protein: CAWSAGTGRQFF
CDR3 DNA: TGTGCCTGGAGTGCAGGGACAGGTCGACAGTTCTTC

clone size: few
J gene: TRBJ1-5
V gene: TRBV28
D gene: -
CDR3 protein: CASSLGQGVPQHF
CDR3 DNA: TGTGCCAGCAGTTTAGGCCAGGGAGTTCCCCAGCATTTT

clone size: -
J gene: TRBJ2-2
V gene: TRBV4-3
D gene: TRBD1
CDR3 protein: CASSQDRQGPTGELFF
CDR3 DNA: TGCGCCAGCAGCCAAGATCGACAGGGACCCACCGGGGAGCTGTTTTTT

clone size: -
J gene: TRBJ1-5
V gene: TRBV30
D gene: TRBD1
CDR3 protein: CAWSPGTGNQPQHF
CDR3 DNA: TGTGCCTGGAGTCCCGGGACAGGGAATCAGCCCCAGCATTTT

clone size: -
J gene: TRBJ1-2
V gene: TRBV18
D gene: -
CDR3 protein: CASSPMTGLYYGYTF
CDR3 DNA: TGTGCCAGCTCACCAATGACAGGCCTTTACTATGGCTACACCTTC

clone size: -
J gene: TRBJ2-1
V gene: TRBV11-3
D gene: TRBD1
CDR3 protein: CASSHRDSPYNEQFF
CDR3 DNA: TGTGCCAGCAGCCACCGGGACAGCCCCTACAATGAGCAGTTCTTC

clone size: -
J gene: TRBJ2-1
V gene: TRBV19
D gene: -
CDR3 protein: CASSIVGAEQFF
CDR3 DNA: TGTGCCAGTAGTATTGTGGGGGCCGAGCAGTTCTTC